What follows are 15 T cell receptor beta chains derived from one specimen sequenced in a study of OX40 agonist ivuxolimab in advanced cancers. Here immunoSEQ multiplex PCR was the method, and the copy in TCRdb shows in-frame clones only, minus some. The sample consists of some 55,000 clones, approximately 79% of them appearing once. The specimen comprised CD4+ or CD8+ T cells sorted from blood, sampled in a trial of the OX40 agonist ivuxolimab. The source is an adult with an advanced solid tumor such as melanoma, head and neck, liver or kidney cancer.

V is TRBV28 and J is TRBJ2-6, with TRBD1 matching 7 bases. V dropped 7 bases and J dropped 1; count of bases not matched to a gene: 10. Germline V lookup: CDR1 MDHEN, CDR2 SYDVKM. The CDR3 contains 17 residues. This CDR3 is CASISQGVNSGANVLTF. CDR3 sequence (DNA): TGTGCCAGCATCTCTCAGGGGGTTAATTCTGGGGCCAACGTCCTGACTTTC.

The chain uses TRBV30 and TRBJ2-2; D not certain. The CDR3 has 14 residues. Germline V lookup: CDR1 GTSNPN, CDR2 SVGIG (reference sequence). As DNA, the CDR3 is TGTGCACACTCTAAACCGGCAGCTCTTGGGGAGCTGTTTTTT. This encodes CAHSKPAALGELFF.

This clone came up a few times. V and J are TRBV27 and TRBJ2-2; D not certain. The CDR3 totals 12 residues. V was clipped by 5 bases and J by 1 base, with 2 bases between them. Germline lookup yields CDR1 MNHEY and CDR2 SMNVEV (reference sequence). The DNA for the CDR3 is TGTGCCAGCAGTCGGAACACCGGGGAGCTGTTTTTT. Protein: CASSRNTGELFF.

The chain joins TRBV9 to TRBJ1-1; weak D call: TRBD1 (5 bases). The CDR3 runs 15 residues. The ends were cut back, 2 bases at V and 3 bases at J, with 14 bases in the middle. Germline V lookup: CDR1 SGDLS, CDR2 YYNGEE. The CDR3 DNA reads as TGTGCCAGCAGCGTTGGGGGTTGGGGGGACACTGAAGCTTTCTTT. Residues: CASSVGGWGDTEAFF.

The chain combines TRBV11-2 with TRBJ2-2, with 8 bases matching TRBD1. V shed 1 base and J 5 bases; nucleotides not matched to a gene: 6. The CDR3 extends over 16 amino acids. Germline CDR1 is SGHAT and CDR2 is FQNNGV. The CDR3 spells CASSLVGRGRTGELFF. CDR3 nucleotides: TGTGCCAGCAGCTTAGTTGGCAGGGGGCGGACCGGGGAGCTGTTTTTT.

This clone was observed a few times. The J gene is TRBJ1-2, the V gene TRBV5-1, with no clear D. The CDR3 sequence is 14 residues long. The V gene's germline CDR1 is SGHRS and CDR2 YFSETQ. The V gene lost 3 bases and the J gene lost 4 bases, with 13 bases spanning the gap. The CDR3 here is CASSSLGGSYGYTF. In DNA form, the CDR3 reads TGCGCCAGCAGCTCCTTGGGAGGAAGCTATGGCTACACCTTC.

The V gene is TRBV10-3, the J gene TRBJ1-4, with TRBD1 matching 7 bases. This CDR3 region has 13 residues. Germline CDR1 is ENHRY and CDR2 is SYGVKD. Unmatched junction bases numbered 6, after V lost 11 bases and J lost 3 bases. In DNA form, the CDR3 reads TGTGCCGTCCTGGACAGGCCTAATGAAAAACTGTTTTTT. Its translation is CAVLDRPNEKLFF.

The chain carries TRBV19 and TRBJ1-5; D remains unclear. The CDR3 has 16 amino acids. The V end lost 7 bases, the J end lost 0 bases, and 16 bases lay between the germline ends. Germline CDR1 LNHDA, CDR2 SQIVND (reference sequence). This CDR3 is CASNTPFGISNQPQHF. The CDR3 nucleotides read TGTGCCAGTAACACCCCCTTTGGGATTAGCAATCAGCCCCAGCATTTT.

The V and J genes are TRBV7-9 and TRBJ2-5; 9 bases are shared with TRBD2. The CDR3 runs 15 residues. Germline lookup yields CDR1 SEHNR and CDR2 FQNEAQ (reference sequence). The V and J ends lost 4 bases and 4 bases, in that order; junction bases with no gene match: 7. CDR3: CASSSTLAGAETQYF. Here the CDR3 DNA reads TGTGCCAGCAGCTCGACCTTAGCGGGGGCAGAGACCCAGTACTTC.

This chain uses TRBV5-1 with TRBJ2-3, with 11 nucleotides matching TRBD2. Trimming took 4 bases from V and 2 from J; bases not matched to a gene: 3. The germline V gene has CDR1 SGHRS and CDR2 YFSETQ. The CDR3 is 15 amino acids. The CDR3 spells CASSLAGGDTDTQYF. Written as DNA, the CDR3 is TGCGCCAGCAGCCTAGCGGGGGGAGACACAGATACGCAGTATTTT.

The V and J genes are TRBV5-6 and TRBJ2-5; D might be TRBD2 (5 bases). V lost 3 bases and J 1 base, leaving 10 bases between the germline ends. CDR1 and CDR2 (germline): SGHDT, YYEEEE. The CDR3 length is 14 residues. This chain's CDR3 is CASSWTGPQETQYF. The CDR3 coding sequence is TGTGCCAGCAGCTGGACTGGGCCCCAAGAGACCCAGTACTTC.

A single count supports this clone. The chain joins TRBV15 to TRBJ1-2; a possible D gene is TRBD1 (6 bases). Germline assignment: CDR1 LNHNV and CDR2 YYDKDF (reference sequence). Trimming cost V 0 bases and J 7 bases, with 12 bases left between them. The CDR3 is 14 residues long. CDR3 nucleotide sequence: TGTGCCACCAGCAGAGATCGAAACAGGGCTGGCTACACCTTC. Translating gives CATSRDRNRAGYTF.

The chain is built from TRBV19 and TRBJ2-6; tentatively, D is TRBD1 (5 bases). V was trimmed by 1 base and J by 7 bases, leaving 11 bases between them. There are 15 residues in the CDR3. The germline V gene encodes CDR1 LNHDA and CDR2 SQIVND (reference sequence). The CDR3 spells CASSIGGVRANVLTF. In nucleotides, the CDR3 is TGTGCCAGTAGTATAGGGGGCGTTAGAGCCAACGTCCTGACTTTC.

In its sample, this clone was seen a few times. This chain uses TRBV6-5 with TRBJ1-5; TRBD1 is a possible D gene (5 bases). CDR3 length equals 15 residues. V was cut by 0 bases and J by 4 bases, with 10 bases left in between. The germline V gene has CDR1 MNHEY and CDR2 SVGAGI. The CDR3 nucleotides read TGTGCCAGCAGTTACTCGAATGGGGCTAATCAGCCCCAGCATTTT. This codes for CASSYSNGANQPQHF.

This chain links TRBV7-8 with TRBJ1-5; D gene unclear. The germline V gene has CDR1 SGHVS and CDR2 FQNEAQ. Trimming left V 4 bases short and J 3 bases short, with 7 bases between. This CDR3 has 13 residues. For the CDR3, the DNA is TGTGCCAGCAGCTCGACGGACAATCAGCCCCAGCATTTT. Translation gives CASSSTDNQPQHF.